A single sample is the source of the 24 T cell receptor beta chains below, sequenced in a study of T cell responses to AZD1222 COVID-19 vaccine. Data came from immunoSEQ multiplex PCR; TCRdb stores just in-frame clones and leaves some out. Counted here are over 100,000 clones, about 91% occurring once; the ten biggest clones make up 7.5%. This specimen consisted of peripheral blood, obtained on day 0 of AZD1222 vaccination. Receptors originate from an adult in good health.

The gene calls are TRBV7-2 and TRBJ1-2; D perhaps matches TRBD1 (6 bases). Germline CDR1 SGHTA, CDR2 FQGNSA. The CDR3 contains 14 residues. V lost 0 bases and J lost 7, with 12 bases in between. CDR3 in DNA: TGTGCCAGCAGCTTAGCGTTGGGGGCGGGTGGCTACACCTTC. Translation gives CASSLALGAGGYTF.

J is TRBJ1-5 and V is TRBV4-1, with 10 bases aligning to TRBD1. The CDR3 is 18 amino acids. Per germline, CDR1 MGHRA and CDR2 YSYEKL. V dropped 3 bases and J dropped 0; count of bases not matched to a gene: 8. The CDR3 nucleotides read TGCGCCAGCAGCCACGCACCGGGACAGGGGAATAGCAATCAGCCCCAGCATTTT. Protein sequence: CASSHAPGQGNSNQPQHF.

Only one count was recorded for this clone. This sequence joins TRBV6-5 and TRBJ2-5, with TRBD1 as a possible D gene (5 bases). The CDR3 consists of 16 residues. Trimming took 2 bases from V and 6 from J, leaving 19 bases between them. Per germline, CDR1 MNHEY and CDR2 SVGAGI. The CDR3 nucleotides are TGTGCCAGCAGTTACACTTCCGGCGACAGTAGGCAGACCCAGTACTTC. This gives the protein CASSYTSGDSRQTQYF.

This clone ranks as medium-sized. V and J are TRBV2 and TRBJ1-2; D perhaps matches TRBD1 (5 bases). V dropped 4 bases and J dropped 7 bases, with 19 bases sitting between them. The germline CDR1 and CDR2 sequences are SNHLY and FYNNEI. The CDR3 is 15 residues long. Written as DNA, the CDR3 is TGTGCCAGCAGTGGACAGCTAGGGGATGCGGGTGGCTACACCTTC. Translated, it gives CASSGQLGDAGGYTF.

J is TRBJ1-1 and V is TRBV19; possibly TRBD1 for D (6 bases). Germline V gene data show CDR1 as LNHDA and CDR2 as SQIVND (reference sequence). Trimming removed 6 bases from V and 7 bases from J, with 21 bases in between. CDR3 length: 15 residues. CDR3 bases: TGTGCCAGTAGCCCCCCCGGGGGCAGACTAGTTGAAGCTTTCTTT. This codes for CASSPPGGRLVEAFF.

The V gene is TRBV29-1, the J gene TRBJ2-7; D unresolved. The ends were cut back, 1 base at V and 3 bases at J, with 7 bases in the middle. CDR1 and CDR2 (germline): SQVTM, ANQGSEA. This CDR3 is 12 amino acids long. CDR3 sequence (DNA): TGCAGCGTTGAAGGGGCAGGCTACGAGCAGTACTTC. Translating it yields CSVEGAGYEQYF.

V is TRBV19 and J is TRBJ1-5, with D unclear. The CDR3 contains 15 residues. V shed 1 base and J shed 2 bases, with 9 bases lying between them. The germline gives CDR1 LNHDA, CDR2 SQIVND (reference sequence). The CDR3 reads CASSIGGEGNQPQHF. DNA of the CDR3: TGTGCCAGTAGTATAGGTGGCGAGGGCAATCAGCCCCAGCATTTT.

CDR3 in amino acids: CASTKEFTPEAFF. CDR3 in DNA: TGTGCCAGCACCAAAGAATTCACACCTGAAGCTTTCTTT. V usage is TRBV12-3 or TRBV12-4 and J usage is TRBJ1-1; D uncertain. The CDR3 extends over 13 amino acids. V lost 7 bases to trimming and J lost 6 bases, with 15 bases between them.

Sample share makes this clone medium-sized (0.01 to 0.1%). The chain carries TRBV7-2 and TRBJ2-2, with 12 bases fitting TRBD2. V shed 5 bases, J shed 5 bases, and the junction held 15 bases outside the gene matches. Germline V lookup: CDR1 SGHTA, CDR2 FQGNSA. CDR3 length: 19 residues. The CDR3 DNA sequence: TGTGCCAGCAGCCTGCGAAACGGACTAGCGGGGCGACTTACCGGGGAGCTGTTTTTT. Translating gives CASSLRNGLAGRLTGELFF.

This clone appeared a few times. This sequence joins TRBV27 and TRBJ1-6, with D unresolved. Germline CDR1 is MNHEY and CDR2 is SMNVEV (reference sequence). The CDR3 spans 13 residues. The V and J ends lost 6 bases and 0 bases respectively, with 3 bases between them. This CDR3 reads CASRSSYNSPLHF. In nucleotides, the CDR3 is TGTGCCAGCAGGAGCTCCTATAATTCACCCCTCCACTTT.

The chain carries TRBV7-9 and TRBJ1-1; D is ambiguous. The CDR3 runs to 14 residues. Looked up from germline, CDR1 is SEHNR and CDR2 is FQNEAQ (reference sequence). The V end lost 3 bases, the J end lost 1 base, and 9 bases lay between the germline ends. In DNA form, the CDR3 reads TGTGCCAGCAGCTTCGACGGTCCGAACACTGAAGCTTTCTTT. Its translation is CASSFDGPNTEAFF.

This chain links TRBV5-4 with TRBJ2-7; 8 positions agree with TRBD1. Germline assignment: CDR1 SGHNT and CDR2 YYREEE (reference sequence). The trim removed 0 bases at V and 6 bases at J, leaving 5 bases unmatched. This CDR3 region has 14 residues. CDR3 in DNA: TGTGCCAGCAGCTTGGGGGCAGGGGGCGTCGAGCAGTACTTC. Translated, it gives CASSLGAGGVEQYF.

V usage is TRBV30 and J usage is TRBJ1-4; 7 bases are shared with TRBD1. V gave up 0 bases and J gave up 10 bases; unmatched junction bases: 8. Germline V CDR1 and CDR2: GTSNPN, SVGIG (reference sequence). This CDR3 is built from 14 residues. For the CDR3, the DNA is TGTGCCTGGAGTGTGCGGGGACAGCTCGCAAAACTGTTTTTT. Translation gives CAWSVRGQLAKLFF.

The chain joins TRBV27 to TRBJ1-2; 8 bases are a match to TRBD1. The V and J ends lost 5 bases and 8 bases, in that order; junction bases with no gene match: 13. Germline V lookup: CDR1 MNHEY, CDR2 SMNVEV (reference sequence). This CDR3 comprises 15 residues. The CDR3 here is CASSPRTGSLGGYTF. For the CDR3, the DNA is TGTGCCAGCAGTCCCCGGACAGGGAGCTTAGGCGGCTACACCTTC.

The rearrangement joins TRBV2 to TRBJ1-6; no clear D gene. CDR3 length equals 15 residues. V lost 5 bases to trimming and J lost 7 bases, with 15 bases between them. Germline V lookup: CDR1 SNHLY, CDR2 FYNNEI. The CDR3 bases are TGTGCCAGCAGTAGCCGGGATCTTGAGAATTCACCCCTCCACTTT. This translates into CASSSRDLENSPLHF.

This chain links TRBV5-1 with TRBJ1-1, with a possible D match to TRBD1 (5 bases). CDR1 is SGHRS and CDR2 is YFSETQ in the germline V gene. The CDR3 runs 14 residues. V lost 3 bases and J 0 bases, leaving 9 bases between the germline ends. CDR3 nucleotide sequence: TGCGCCAGCAGCTGGGGCGTCATGAACACTGAAGCTTTCTTT. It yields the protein CASSWGVMNTEAFF.

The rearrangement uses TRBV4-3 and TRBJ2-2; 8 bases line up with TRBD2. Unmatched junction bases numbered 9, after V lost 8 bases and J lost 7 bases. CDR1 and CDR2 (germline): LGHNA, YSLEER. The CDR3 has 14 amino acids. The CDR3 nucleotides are TGCGCCAGCCGGCGGGGGGCCTTGGGCGGGGAGCTGTTTTTT. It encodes CASRRGALGGELFF.

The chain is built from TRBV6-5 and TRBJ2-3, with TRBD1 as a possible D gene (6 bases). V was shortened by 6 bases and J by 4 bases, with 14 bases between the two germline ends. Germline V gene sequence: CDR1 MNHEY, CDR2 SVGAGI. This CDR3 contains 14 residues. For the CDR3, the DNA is TGTGCCAGCAGCCGGGGCTCAGGGGCAGATACGCAGTATTTT. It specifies CASSRGSGADTQYF.

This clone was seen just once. The CDR3 DNA reads TGCAGTGCTAGTGTTGGGGCGGGAGGCTACACCTTC. Its translation is CSASVGAGGYTF. The rearrangement uses TRBV20-1 and TRBJ1-2; D is perhaps TRBD1 (5 bases). The germline CDR1 and CDR2 sequences are DFQATT and SNEGSKA (reference sequence). The V gene lost 3 bases and the J gene lost 8 bases, with 13 bases spanning the gap. The CDR3 is made up of 12 amino acids.

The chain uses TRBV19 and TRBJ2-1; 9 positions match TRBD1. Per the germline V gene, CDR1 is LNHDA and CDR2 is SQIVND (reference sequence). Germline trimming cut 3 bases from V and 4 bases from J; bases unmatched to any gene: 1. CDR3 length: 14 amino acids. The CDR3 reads CASSMGQGYNEQFF. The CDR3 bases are TGTGCCAGTAGTATGGGACAGGGTTACAATGAGCAGTTCTTC. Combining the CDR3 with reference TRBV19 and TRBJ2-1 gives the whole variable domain DGGITQSPKYLFRKEGQNVTLSCEQNLNHDAMYWYRQDPGQGLRLIYYSQIVNDFQKGDIAEGYSVSREKKESFPLTVTSAQKNPTAFYLCASSMGQGYNEQFFGPGTRLTVL.

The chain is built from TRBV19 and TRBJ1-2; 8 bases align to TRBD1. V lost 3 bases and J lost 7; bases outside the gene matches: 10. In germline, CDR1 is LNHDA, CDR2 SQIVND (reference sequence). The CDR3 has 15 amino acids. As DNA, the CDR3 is TGTGCCAGTAGTATCTCGACAGGGGCGAATCTTGGCTACACCTTC. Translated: CASSISTGANLGYTF.

For the CDR3, the DNA is TGTGCCAGCAGCTTGGCACTAGCGGGGGATTTCGATACGCAGTATTTT. Translating gives CASSLALAGDFDTQYF. V and J are TRBV7-2 and TRBJ2-3, with 11 bases that match TRBD2. V dropped 3 bases and J dropped 6; count of bases not matched to a gene: 8. The CDR3 runs to 16 residues. Germline CDR1 SGHTA, CDR2 FQGNSA.

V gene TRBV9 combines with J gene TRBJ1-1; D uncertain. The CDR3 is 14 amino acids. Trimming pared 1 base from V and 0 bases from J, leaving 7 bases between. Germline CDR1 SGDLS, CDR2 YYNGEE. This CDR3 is CASSVSRMNTEAFF. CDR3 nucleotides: TGTGCCAGCAGCGTATCACGGATGAACACTGAAGCTTTCTTT.

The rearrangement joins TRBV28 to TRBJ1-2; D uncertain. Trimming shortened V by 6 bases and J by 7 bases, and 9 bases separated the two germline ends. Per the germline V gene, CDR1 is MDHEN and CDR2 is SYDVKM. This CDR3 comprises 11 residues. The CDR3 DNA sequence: TGTGCCAGCAGACCGGGTCGTGGCTACACCTTC. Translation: CASRPGRGYTF.